A selection of T cell receptor beta chains follows, all from one sample in a study of human T cells and chemical hapten exposure. MiXCR, run by TCRdb on the RACE reads, gives a single entry per CDR3 protein. The sample has about 360,000 distinct CDR3 sequences; around 4.8% are singletons. The sequenced sample was whole blood, obtained in connection with sensitization to the hapten diphenylcyclopropenone (DPC). Receptors were obtained from a woman aged 50 to 60 with alopecia areata. Some clones in this sample may be carry-over from other donors' samples. Each CDR3 is given with its conserved first and last residue. The D gene is left open where the match is weak. Rows may omit the clone size; those that give it use once, few, many or a size class.

d_gene	v_gene	j_gene	len	abundance	CDR3aa	CDR3nt
.	TRBV9	TRBJ1-4	16	many	CASSVRGSPYNEKLFF	TGTGCCAGCAGCGTAAGGGGGAGTCCCTATAATGAAAAACTGTTTTTT
.	TRBV30	TRBJ1-1	13	few	CAWSGLLNTEAFF	TGTGCCTGGTCGGGACTCTTGAACACTGAAGCTTTCTTT
.	TRBV27	TRBJ2-3	10	many	CASSLAPQYF	TGTGCCAGCAGTTTAGCCCCCCAGTATTTT
.	TRBV7-2	TRBJ2-5	13	few	CASSRRGAETQYF	TGTGCCAGCAGCAGACGCGGCGCAGAGACCCAGTACTTC
.	TRBV7-9	TRBJ1-1	15	.	CASSLAGGRDFEAFF	TGTGCCAGCAGCTTAGCGGGGGGCCGGGACTTTGAAGCTTTCTTT
.	TRBV6-6	TRBJ2-3	11	.	CASSPWDTQYF	TGTGCCAGCAGCCCTTGGGATACGCAGTATTTT
TRBD1	TRBV5-1	TRBJ1-2	13	few	CASSSETGNGYTF	TGCGCCAGCAGCTCAGAGACAGGGAATGGCTACACCTTC
.	TRBV7-9	TRBJ1-1	15	many	CASSLAGDYDTEAFF	TGTGCCAGCAGCTTAGCGGGGGACTACGACACTGAAGCTTTCTTT
TRBD1	TRBV4-2	TRBJ1-2	15	many	CASSPELQGAEGYTF	TGTGCCAGCAGCCCAGAGCTACAGGGGGCTGAGGGCTACACCTTC
.	TRBV4-2	TRBJ2-2	18	many	CASSHGPTNSPNTGELFF	TGTGCCAGCAGCCATGGGCCTACGAACAGCCCGAACACCGGGGAGCTGTTTTTT